The source of this TCR beta chain is a study of cytomegalovirus exposure and HLA in healthy donors (dated by TCRdb to about 2017). Looking at the study overall: An earlier analysis of around 600 of the donors reported about 250 Gb of sequence data and around 120 million unique TCR beta sequences from some 180 million T cells. The study profiled the T cell repertoires of fewer than 850 subjects by immunosequencing and related them to cytomegalovirus serostatus. A separate validation cohort of more than 100 different subjects was used in addition to the approximately 640-subject first cohort. Across approximately 420 genotyped donors of the cohort, an average of approximately 240,000 unique TCR beta nucleotide sequences per donor were sequenced, and 15% to 20% of those sequences were non-productive. The study combined high-throughput TCR immunosequencing, statistical association of individual TCRs with disease status, and machine learning to predict cytomegalovirus infection status. The genetic ancestry cluster associated with self-reported Caucasian donors included 70% to 85% of the roughly 390 genotyped donors. Because of strong linkage in the cohort, five DR-DQ haplotypes were treated as single units for association and clustering. The number of donors typed differed by locus, with 629-630 for A, B, C, DRB1 and DQB1, over 500 for DQA1, 600 to 610 for DPA1, and some 440 for DPB1. Donor age, sex, ethnicity and CMV serostatus were compiled alongside the repertoire data. In a later analysis, previously published TCR beta repertoires from 600 to 850 donors were re-analyzed and high-resolution HLA genotyping was added so that TCR occurrence patterns could be studied. Every discovery cohort repertoire had been produced on one sequencing platform. Both class I and class II loci were covered by HLA typing, at four-digit resolution. About 300 gigabases of sequencing data and approximately 80 million unique TCR sequences were included in an early release covering several hundred HLA-typed donors. The aim of the study was to test whether cataloging public T cell receptors could identify signatures of past pathogen exposure. In an earlier analysis of 500 to 650 of the donors, high-throughput TCR beta sequencing was used to judge whether each TCR beta V gene segment behaved as functional or pseudogenic. A later genetic analysis used genome-wide SNP genotypes for about three fifths of the 666 donors, treating that subset as a discovery cohort. In the later analysis, no new phenotypic data were used to find candidate immune exposures; instead, reliance was placed on TCR beta sequences and their occurrence across donors.

In the case of this clone: What this receptor recognizes is not known. No much larger clonotype is one base removed from it; base qualities were not supplied.

The cohort comprised 670 or so healthy bone marrow donors. At the time of sampling, all cohort members were nominally healthy, though unrecorded immune exposures were likely present. The donor was CMV seronegative and was included in the group of several hundred seronegative cohort members. Every donor gave a peripheral blood sample, and the peripheral blood mononuclear cells from that sample were used for TCR beta sequencing. Genomic DNA was extracted from the blood cell samples with the Qiagen DNeasy Blood Extraction Kit. Inclusive of the bounding cysteine and phenylalanine, the CDR3 is 14 residues long. The DNA shown is the 42-base CDR3, in frame from base 1. The trim is 3 bases for V and 4 bases for J, with a gap of 12 bases between the germline ends. Taken from the germline V gene, the CDR1 and CDR2 loops are SGHTA and FQGTGA. Broad study findings and their caveats: Because counts were too low, around 17 rarely observed V segments, including chromosome 9 orphons, were left out of the earlier analysis of some 600 of the donors. At a false discovery rate of 0.05, a later analysis linked 16,000 or so TCR beta sequences to specific HLA alleles. The cohort was sequenced for TCR beta chains only, and without alpha or paired-chain data the features that could be detected were limited. HLA typing was unavailable for some donors at each locus, so association tests used only the typed subset. A cluster of highly shared sequence variants was judged likely to represent a technical artifact of the sequencing pipeline. Several of the top co-occurrence clusters appeared to be linked to parvovirus B19, influenza, CMV and Epstein-Barr virus, according to a later analysis. According to a later genetic analysis, donors in an Asian-associated ancestry cluster had fewer N-insertions in productive TCRs than the roughly 700-donor mean. Compared with equally common non-associated chains, HLA-associated TCR beta chains in a later analysis were more clonally expanded and had lower generation probabilities. In a later genetic analysis, a missense DCLRE1C variant was associated with V-gene and J-gene trimming of TCR beta chains, and the association was replicated in an independent cohort. Some IMGT-functional V segments, including TRBV6-2 and TRBV6-3, could not be distinguished by the 87-base-pair reads and were therefore excluded. The presence/absence analyses assumed that sequencing depth was roughly uniform across donors, and that assumption may not be true. Across donors, most TCR sequences were observed very rarely, whereas some public TCRs were present in many individuals. Strong co-occurrence of HLA alleles, especially DR and DQ, made assigning TCR associations to individual alleles difficult. The study gave a list of 150 to 200 TCR beta chains associated with cytomegalovirus. A further reported finding was that TCR beta sequences accurately predicted the HLA-A and HLA-B alleles for most subjects in the first cohort. The authors suggested that the approach could potentially be extended to other disease states and immunological phenotypes. According to a later analysis, TCR association rates differed among HLA loci, with DRB1 alleles showing the most associated TCRs and HLA-C alleles showing the fewest. Immune exposure information for the cohort was limited to CMV serostatus. According to a later analysis, most CMV-associated TCR beta chains appeared to be HLA-restricted, and the HLA associations seemed to be driven largely by CMV exposure. Linkage disequilibrium might explain the correlated functional status among segregating V segments, but an unknown experimental factor could not be excluded. A few of the identified cytomegalovirus-associated TCR beta chains were confirmed in vitro to be specific for cytomegalovirus antigens. The classifier was reported to diagnose cytomegalovirus status with high specificity and sensitivity in both the original cohort and the validation cohort. An earlier analysis of around 500 of the donors showed that most TCR beta V segments appeared in productive rearrangements either about 87% or about 30% of the time, which broadly matched IMGT annotations.

Library preparation used the immunoSEQ multiplex PCR assay. The multiplex PCR relied on a mix of 60 forward primers for TCR Vbeta segments and 13 reverse primers for TCR Jbeta segments. Amplification of the CDR3 region of rearranged TCR beta genes was performed with a multiplex PCR assay on genomic DNA. The Illumina HiSeq System was used to sequence the amplified TCR beta libraries as 87-base-pair reads. The study's own analysis went as follows. A later analysis tallied some 79 million unique TCR beta chains across the 666 repertoires, and approximately 12 million of those chains were shared by two or more donors. A nearest-neighbor algorithm error-corrected the raw reads and collapsed the reads into unique sequences, merging closely related sequences to remove PCR and sequencing errors. V, D and J gene segments were assigned by aligning CDR3 sequences to IMGT reference sequences. Each retained sequence needed at least a six-nucleotide match to both a V gene segment and a J gene segment. Rearrangements were classified as productive when the CDR3 lacked stop codons and remained in frame with V and J, and all other rearrangements were classified as non-productive. Following IMGT convention, CDR3 was defined as the stretch from the second conserved V-encoded cysteine up to the conserved J-encoded phenylalanine. The earlier analysis of about 560 of the donors excluded any sequence lacking an unambiguous match to a single V gene segment. In an earlier analysis of almost 600 of the donors, a V segment was called functional when productive rearrangements were above 56.7%, and segregating when the standard deviation between donors exceeded 5%. To diagnose cytomegalovirus status from the catalog of TCR beta chain sequences, a statistical classification framework was built. In a later analysis, V and J genes were assigned by comparing TCR nucleotide sequences against IMGT/GENE-DB human TR gene sequences. Using the TCRdist pipeline, a later analysis assigned CDR3 sequences along with most-parsimonious VDJ recombination scenarios. In a later analysis, each TCR beta chain was defined by its CDR3 amino acid sequence together with its V-gene family, and reads without a unique V-gene family were excluded. In a later analysis, around 600 highly shared, low-generation-probability nucleotide sequences were removed to address suspected cross-contamination and a sequencing artifact. In a later analysis, a clonal expansion index was calculated for each public chain from normalized within-repertoire ranks of inferred template counts. Generation probabilities in a later analysis came from a VDJ recombination model fitted to out-of-frame rearrangements, and those results were checked against IGoR. A later analysis scored TCR-TCR, TCR-HLA and TCR-CMV co-occurrence with hypergeometric tests, applying a repertoire-size bias correction to TCR pairs. False discovery rates were estimated in a later analysis by permuting HLA or CMV assignments 20 times. A later analysis grouped co-occurring TCRs with DBSCAN, adding TCRdist sequence similarity when clustering within HLA-allele-positive subsets. For co-occurrence clustering, repertoires with fewer than 30,000 or more than 120,000 public chains were excluded, along with about five repertoires with anomalous nucleotide sharing. The immuneACCESS repertoire file appears here via TCRdb, limited to in-frame rearrangements. These files lack a portion of the clones; in checked studies, under half of the deficit traces to unresolved V genes, and the cause of the others is not known. V and J calls and clone size are as listed in that table; D and trimming were resolved from the DNA. The sample table contains about 100,000 clones; only one count was recorded for around 83% of them. The ten largest clones take up more than 1% of the sample.

The sequenced sample consisted of PBMCs. This sequence was found in a woman under 30 in good health and CMV-seronegative. Rearrangement joined TRBV7-3 to TRBJ1-1, and possibly TRBD1, on 6 matching bases. The CDR3 is CASSLGTGSTEAFF. In nucleotides, the sequence is TGTGCCAGCAGCTTGGGAACAGGGAGCACTGAAGCTTTCTTT.